This TCR beta chain was captured by sequencing in a study of T cell changes during pregnancy in multiple sclerosis. This table comes from immunoSEQ multiplex PCR, and its TCRdb copy is limited to in-frame clones, with some not included. This sample has 30,000 to 35,000 clones, with 85% to 90% found just once. The V gene end was trimmed by 4 bases and the J gene end by 8 bases; junction bases not matched to a gene: 7. This CDR3 spans 14 amino acids. CDR1 is MGHRA and CDR2 is YSYEKL in the germline V gene. Sequencing was performed on CD8+ T cells from peripheral blood mononuclear cells, taken before pregnancy. The receptor's source is a female donor with multiple sclerosis, enrolled in a pregnancy study. The gene calls are TRBV4-1 and TRBJ2-1; 8 nucleotides line up with TRBD2. The CDR3 DNA reads as TGCGCCAGCAGCCCGCGTAGAGCGGGGGATGAGCAGTTCTTC. As protein: CASSPRRAGDEQFF.